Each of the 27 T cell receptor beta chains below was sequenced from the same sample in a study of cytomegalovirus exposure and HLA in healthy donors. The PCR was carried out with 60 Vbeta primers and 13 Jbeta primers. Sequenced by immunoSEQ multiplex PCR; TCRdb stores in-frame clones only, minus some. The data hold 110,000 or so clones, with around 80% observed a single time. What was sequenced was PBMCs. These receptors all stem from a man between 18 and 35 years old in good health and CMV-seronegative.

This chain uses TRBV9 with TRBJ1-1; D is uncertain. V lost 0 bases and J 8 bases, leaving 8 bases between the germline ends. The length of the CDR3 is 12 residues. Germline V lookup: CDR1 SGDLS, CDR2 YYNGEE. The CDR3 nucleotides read TGTGCCAGCAGCGTAGATCCGGGGGAAGCTTTCTTT. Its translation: CASSVDPGEAFF. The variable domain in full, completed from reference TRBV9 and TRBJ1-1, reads DSGVTQTPKHLITATGQRVTLRCSPRSGDLSVYWYQQSLDQGLQFLIQYYNGEERAKGNILERFSAQQFPDLHSELNLSSLELGDSALYFCASSVDPGEAFFGQGTRLTVV.

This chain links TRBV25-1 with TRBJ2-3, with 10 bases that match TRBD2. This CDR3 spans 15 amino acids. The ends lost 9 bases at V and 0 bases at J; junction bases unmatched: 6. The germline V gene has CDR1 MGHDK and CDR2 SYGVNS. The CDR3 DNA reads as TGTGCCAGTATTCCGGGACTAGCGAGCACAGATACGCAGTATTTT. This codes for CASIPGLASTDTQYF.

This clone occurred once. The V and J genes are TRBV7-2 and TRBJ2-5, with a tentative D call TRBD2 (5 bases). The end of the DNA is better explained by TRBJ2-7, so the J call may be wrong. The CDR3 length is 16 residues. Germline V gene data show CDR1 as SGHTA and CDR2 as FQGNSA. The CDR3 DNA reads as TGTGCCAGCAGCCCCCCCGCCAGACTATTTTCCTACGAGCAGTACTTC. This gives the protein CASSPPARLFSYEQYF.

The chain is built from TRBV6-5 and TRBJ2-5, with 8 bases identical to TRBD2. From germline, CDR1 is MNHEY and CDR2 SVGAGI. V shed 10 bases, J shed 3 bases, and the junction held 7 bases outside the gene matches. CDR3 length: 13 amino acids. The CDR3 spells CATVEAGEETQYF. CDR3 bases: TGTGCCACGGTCGAAGCGGGAGAAGAGACCCAGTACTTC.

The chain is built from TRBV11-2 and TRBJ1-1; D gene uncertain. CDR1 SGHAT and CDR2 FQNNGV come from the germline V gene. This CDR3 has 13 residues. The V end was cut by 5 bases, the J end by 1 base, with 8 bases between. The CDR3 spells CASSPSGNTEAFF. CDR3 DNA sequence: TGTGCCAGCAGCCCCAGCGGGAACACTGAAGCTTTCTTT.

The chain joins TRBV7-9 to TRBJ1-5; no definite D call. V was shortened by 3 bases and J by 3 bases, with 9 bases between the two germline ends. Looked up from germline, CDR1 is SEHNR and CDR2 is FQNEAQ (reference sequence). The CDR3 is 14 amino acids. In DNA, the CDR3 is TGTGCCAGCAGCTTGGCACAGACCAATCAGCCCCAGCATTTT. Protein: CASSLAQTNQPQHF.

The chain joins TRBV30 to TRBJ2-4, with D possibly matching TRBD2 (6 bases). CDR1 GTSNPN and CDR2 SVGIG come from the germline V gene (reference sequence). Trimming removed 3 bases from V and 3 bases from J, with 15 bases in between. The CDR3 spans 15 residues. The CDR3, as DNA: TGTGCCTGGAGGGGGCAGCCAGCGGGCAAAAACATTCAGTACTTC. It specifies CAWRGQPAGKNIQYF.

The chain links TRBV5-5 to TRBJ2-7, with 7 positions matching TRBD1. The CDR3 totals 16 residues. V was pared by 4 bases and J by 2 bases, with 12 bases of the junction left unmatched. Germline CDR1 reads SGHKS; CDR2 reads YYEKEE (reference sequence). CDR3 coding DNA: TGTGCCAGCAGCCTCATATCGACAGGGTTACCCTACGAGCAGTACTTC. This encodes CASSLISTGLPYEQYF.

CDR3 DNA: TGTGCCAGAGGGGAGGGCCAAGAGACCCAGTACTTC. Amino acid sequence: CARGEGQETQYF. The chain links TRBV2 to TRBJ2-5; TRBD2 agrees at 7 bases. Germline values: CDR1 SNHLY, CDR2 FYNNEI. The trim removed 9 bases at V and 1 base at J, leaving 2 bases unmatched. The CDR3 is 12 amino acids.

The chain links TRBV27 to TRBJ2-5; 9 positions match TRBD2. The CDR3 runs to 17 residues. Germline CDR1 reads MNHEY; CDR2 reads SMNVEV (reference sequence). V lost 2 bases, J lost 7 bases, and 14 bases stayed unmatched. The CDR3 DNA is TGTGCCAGCAGTTTAGGTTCGGTAGCGGGAGCTCGGGGGACCCAGTACTTC. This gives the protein CASSLGSVAGARGTQYF.

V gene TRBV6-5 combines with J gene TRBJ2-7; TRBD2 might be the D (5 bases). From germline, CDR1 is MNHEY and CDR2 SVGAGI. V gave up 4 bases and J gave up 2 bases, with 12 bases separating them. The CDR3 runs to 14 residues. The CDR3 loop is CASSFLGDTYEQYF. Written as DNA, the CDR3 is TGTGCCAGCAGTTTCCTCGGGGATACCTACGAGCAGTACTTC.

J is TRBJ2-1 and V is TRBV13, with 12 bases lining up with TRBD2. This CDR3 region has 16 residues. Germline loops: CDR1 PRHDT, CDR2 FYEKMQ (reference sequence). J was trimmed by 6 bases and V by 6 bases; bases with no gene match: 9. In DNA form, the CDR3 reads TGTGCCAGCAGTTGGACTAGCGGGGACCTTATCAATGAGCAGTTCTTC. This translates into CASSWTSGDLINEQFF.

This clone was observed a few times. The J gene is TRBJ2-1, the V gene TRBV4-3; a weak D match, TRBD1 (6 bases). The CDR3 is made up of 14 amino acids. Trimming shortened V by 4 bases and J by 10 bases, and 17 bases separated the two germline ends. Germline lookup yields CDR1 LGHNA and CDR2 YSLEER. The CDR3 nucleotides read TGCGCCAGCAGCCTAGGGGGAGCGGCAGGGGAGCAGTTCTTC. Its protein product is CASSLGGAAGEQFF.

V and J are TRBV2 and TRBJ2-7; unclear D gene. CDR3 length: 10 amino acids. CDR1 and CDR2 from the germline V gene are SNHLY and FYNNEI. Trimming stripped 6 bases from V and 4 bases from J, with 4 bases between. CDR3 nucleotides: TGTGCCAGCAGCCTATACGAGCAGTACTTC. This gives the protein CASSLYEQYF.

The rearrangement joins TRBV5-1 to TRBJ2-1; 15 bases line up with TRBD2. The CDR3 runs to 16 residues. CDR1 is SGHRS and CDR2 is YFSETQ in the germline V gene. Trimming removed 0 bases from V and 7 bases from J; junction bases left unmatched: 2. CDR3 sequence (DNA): TGCGCCAGCAGCTTGGGGACTAGCGGGAGGGGAAATGAGCAGTTCTTC. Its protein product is CASSLGTSGRGNEQFF.

The CDR3 protein is CASSPDRAYEQYF. DNA for the CDR3: TGTGCCAGCAGTCCCGACAGGGCCTACGAGCAGTACTTC. The chain uses TRBV6-5 and TRBJ2-7, with 7 bases identical to TRBD1. CDR3 length: 13 residues. Per germline, CDR1 MNHEY and CDR2 SVGAGI. V dropped 5 bases and J dropped 2; count of bases not matched to a gene: 3.

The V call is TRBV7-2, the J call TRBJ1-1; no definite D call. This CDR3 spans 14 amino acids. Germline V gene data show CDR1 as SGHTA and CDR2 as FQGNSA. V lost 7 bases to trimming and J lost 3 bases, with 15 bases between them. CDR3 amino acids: CASTLGGVDTEAFF. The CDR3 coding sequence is TGTGCCAGCACTTTAGGTGGAGTGGACACTGAAGCTTTCTTT.

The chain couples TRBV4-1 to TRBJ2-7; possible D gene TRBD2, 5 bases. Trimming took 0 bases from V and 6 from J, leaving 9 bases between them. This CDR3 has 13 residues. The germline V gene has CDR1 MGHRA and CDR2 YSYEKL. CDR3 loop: CASSQDGRAEQYF. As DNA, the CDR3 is TGCGCCAGCAGCCAAGACGGGCGGGCCGAGCAGTACTTC.

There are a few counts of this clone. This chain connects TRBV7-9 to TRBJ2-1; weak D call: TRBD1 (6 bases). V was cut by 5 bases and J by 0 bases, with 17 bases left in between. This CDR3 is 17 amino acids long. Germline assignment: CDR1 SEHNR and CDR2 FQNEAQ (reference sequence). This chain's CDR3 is CASSTLQKDSSYNEQFF. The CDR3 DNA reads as TGTGCCAGCAGCACTCTCCAGAAGGACAGCTCCTACAATGAGCAGTTCTTC.

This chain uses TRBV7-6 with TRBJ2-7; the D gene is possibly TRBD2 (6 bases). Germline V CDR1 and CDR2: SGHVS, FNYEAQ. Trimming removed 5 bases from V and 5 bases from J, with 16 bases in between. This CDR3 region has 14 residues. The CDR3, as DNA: TGTGCCAGCAGCAAAACTCCGGGAGTTGACGAGCAGTACTTC. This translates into CASSKTPGVDEQYF.

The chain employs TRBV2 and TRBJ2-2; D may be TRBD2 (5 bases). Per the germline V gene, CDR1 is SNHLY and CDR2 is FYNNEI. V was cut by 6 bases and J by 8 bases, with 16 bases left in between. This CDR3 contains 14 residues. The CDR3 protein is CASRGAPSGGELFF. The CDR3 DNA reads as TGTGCCAGCAGGGGAGCGCCTTCTGGGGGGGAGCTGTTTTTT.

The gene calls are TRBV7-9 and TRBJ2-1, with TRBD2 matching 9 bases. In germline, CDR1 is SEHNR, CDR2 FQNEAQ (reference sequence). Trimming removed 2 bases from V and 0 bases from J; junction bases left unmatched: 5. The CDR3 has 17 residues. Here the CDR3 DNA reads TGTGCCAGCAGCTTAATGGAGCGGGAGGCCTCCTACAATGAGCAGTTCTTC. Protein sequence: CASSLMEREASYNEQFF.

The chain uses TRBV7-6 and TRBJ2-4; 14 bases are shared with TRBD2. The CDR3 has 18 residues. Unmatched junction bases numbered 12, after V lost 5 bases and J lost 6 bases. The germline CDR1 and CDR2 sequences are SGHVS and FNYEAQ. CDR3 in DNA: TGTGCCAGCAGCCCAGGGGGACTAGCGGGAGTCGGTGGAAACATTCAGTACTTC. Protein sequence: CASSPGGLAGVGGNIQYF.

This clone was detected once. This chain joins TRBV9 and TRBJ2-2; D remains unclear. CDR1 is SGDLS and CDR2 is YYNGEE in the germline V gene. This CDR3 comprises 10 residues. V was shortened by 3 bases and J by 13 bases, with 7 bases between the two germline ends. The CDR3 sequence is CASSGPRLFF. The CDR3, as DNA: TGTGCCAGCAGCGGGCCCAGGCTGTTTTTT. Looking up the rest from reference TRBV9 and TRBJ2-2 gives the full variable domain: DSGVTQTPKHLITATGQRVTLRCSPRSGDLSVYWYQQSLDQGLQFLIQYYNGEERAKGNILERFSAQQFPDLHSELNLSSLELGDSALYFCASSGPRLFFGEGSRLTVL.

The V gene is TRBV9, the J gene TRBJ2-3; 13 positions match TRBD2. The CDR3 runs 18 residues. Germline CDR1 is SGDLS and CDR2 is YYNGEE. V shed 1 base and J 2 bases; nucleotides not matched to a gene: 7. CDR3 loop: CASSVTSGRAGYTDTQYF. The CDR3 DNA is TGTGCCAGCAGCGTAACTAGCGGGAGGGCCGGATACACAGATACGCAGTATTTT.

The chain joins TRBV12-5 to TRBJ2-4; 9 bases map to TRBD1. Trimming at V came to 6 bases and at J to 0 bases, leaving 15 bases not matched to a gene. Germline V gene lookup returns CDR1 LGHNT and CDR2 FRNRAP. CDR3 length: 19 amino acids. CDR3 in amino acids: CASGPSYPGQGLAKNIQYF. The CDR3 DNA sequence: TGTGCTAGTGGCCCCTCTTACCCGGGACAGGGTCTAGCCAAAAACATTCAGTACTTC.

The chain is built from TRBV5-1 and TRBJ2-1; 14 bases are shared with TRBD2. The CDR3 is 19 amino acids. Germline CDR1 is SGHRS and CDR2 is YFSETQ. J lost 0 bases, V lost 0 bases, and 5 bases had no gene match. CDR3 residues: CASSLAGTSGGSSYNEQFF. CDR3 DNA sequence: TGCGCCAGCAGCTTGGCCGGGACTAGCGGGGGCAGCTCCTACAATGAGCAGTTCTTC.